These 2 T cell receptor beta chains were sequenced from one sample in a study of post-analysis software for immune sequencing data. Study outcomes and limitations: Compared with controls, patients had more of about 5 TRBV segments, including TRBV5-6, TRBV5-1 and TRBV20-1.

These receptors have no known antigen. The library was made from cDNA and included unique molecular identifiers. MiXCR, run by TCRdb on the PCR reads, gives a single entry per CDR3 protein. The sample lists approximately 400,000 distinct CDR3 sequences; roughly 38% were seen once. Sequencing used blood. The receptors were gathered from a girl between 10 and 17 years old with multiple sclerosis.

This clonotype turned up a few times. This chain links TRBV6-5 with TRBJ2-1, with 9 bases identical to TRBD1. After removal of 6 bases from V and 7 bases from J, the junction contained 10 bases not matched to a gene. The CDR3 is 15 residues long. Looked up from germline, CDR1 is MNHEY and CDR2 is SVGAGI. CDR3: CASRRQGGFVNEQFF. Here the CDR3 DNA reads TGTGCCAGCAGGAGACAGGGGGGTTTTGTGAATGAGCAGTTCTTC.

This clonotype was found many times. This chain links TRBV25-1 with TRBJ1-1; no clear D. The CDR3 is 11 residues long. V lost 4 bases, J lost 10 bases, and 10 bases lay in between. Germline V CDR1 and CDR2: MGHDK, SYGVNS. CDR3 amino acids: CASSALSGAFF. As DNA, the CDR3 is TGTGCCAGCAGTGCCCTCTCCGGAGCTTTCTTT. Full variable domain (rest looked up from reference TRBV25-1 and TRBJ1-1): EADIYQTPRYLVIGTGKKITLECSQTMGHDKMYWYQQDPGMELHLIHYSYGVNSTEKGDLSSESTVSRIRTEHFPLTLESARPSHTSQYLCASSALSGAFFGQGTRLTVV.